This T cell receptor (beta chain) stems from a study of Ad26.COV2.S vaccination and SARS-CoV-2 variants (dated by TCRdb to about 2021). Notes on the research overall: Donors in the vaccine arm were drawn from COV1001, a phase I-IIa trial of Ad26.COV2.S in healthy adults that was multicentre, randomized, double-blind and placebo-controlled. Ad26.COV2.S was administered intramuscularly at 5 x 10^10 or 1 x 10^11 viral particles, either as a single shot or as two shots given 56 days apart. TCRbeta repertoire sequencing served as the tool for gauging how specific and how broad the SARS-CoV-2-reactive T cell receptors were following Ad26.COV2.S vaccination. A total of some 30 samples were included in the TCR-sequenced set, comprising around 19 Ad26.COV2.S vaccine recipients, 5 placebo recipients and 8 SARS-CoV-2 convalescent individuals. Trial participants were randomized into five groups of five: low-dose or high-dose Ad26.COV2.S given once or twice, or placebo on both occasions. Blinding of investigators to trial group allocation was maintained during experiments and outcome assessment.

The immunoSEQ Assay was used to sequence TCRbeta CDR3 regions. After extraction, genomic DNA underwent amplification by bias-controlled multiplex PCR, followed by high-throughput sequencing. The study's processing was this. To quantify the absolute abundance of every unique TCRbeta CDR3 region, sequences were collapsed and filtered. Usable DNA was measured by amplifying reference genes present in all nucleated cells, and TCRbeta template counts were normalized to that usable DNA to estimate T cell fraction. Repertoire TCRs were annotated as SARS-CoV-2-specific by exact matching of V gene, CDR3 amino acid sequence and J gene to a known reactive TCR set. The reference SARS-CoV-2 TCR set was derived from MIRA and filtered for enrichment in COVID-19-positive ImmuneCODE repertoires, a step that removed public or cross-reactive TCRs. Using the MIRA antigens, annotated TCRs were further analysed by specific ORF or by position within an ORF. Depth was the summed frequency of annotated unique rearrangements, while breadth was defined as annotated unique rearrangements over total unique productive rearrangements. Two-sided Wilcoxon rank-sum tests were applied when comparing TCR breadth between groups. In TCRdb, the immuneACCESS table is reduced to in-frame sequences with V and J assigned. These tables do not hold every clone; where another copy was compared, an unresolved V gene accounts for under half, and the others remain unexplained. V, J and clone size were drawn from that table, and D and trimming were deduced from the DNA. This sample comprises some 330,000 clones, roughly 90% of them detected only once. In total, the top ten clones hold about 5% of the sample.

The paper's findings and limits, for the study overall: The study lacked the statistical power to compare responses across vaccine doses or regimens. Higher spike-specific TCR breadth was observed in Ad26.COV2.S recipients than in placebo recipients (P = 0.0014). Non-spike TCR breadth was comparable between vaccine and placebo recipients, consistent with the vaccine containing only spike. After vaccination, substantial breadth of spike-specific CD8+ and CD4+ T cell responses was reported. It was noted by the authors that total T cell responses may have been underestimated by the TCR breadth and depth analyses.

This clone was seen just once. Its antigen remains undetermined. No base-level quality is on record; no much larger clone is a single base apart. Taken with the paper, the label for treatment or condition translates to: roughly 20 received Ad26.COV2.S at low or high dose, single or two shots; a few received placebo; per-sample allocation not given. For vaccine and placebo recipients, the sequenced repertoires came from samples collected on day 63 after the first injection. Between 29 July and 7 August 2020, Cohort 1b enrolled 25 adults aged 18-55 years at one site in Boston, USA. As a vaccine, Ad26.COV2.S was a replication-incompetent adenovirus type 26 vector that expressed a prefusion-stabilized SARS-CoV-2 spike protein derived from the original Wuhan strain. V is cut by 8 bases and J by 6 bases, and the space between the germline ends is 13 bases. The CDR3 measures 12 amino acids from cysteine to phenylalanine. The retained sequence is limited to the CDR3, 36 bases, with the frame set at the first base. CDR1 and CDR2 (MDHEN, SYDVKM) derive from the germline V gene.

The TCR was taken from a person between 18 and 60 years old who received the Ad26.COV2.S COVID-19 vaccine or a placebo. Rearrangement joined TRBV28 to TRBJ1-1; no D gene call is confident. Specimen: peripheral blood, collected in a trial of Ad26.COV2.S vaccine versus placebo. The CDR3 region reads CASLEGGPEAFF. In nucleotides, the sequence is TGTGCCAGCCTCGAGGGCGGACCTGAAGCTTTCTTT.